Each of the 9 T cell receptor beta chains below was sequenced from the same sample in a study of T cells in localized non-small cell lung cancer. Clones were read by immunoSEQ multiplex PCR, and TCRdb kept only the in-frame ones, dropping some. The repertoire holds 20,000 to 30,000 clones, around 93% seen once, with about 4% in the top ten. Sequencing used peripheral blood, obtained before any cancer treatment. The receptors originated from a female donor older than 55 with stage II squamous cell lung carcinoma.

The rearrangement links TRBV19 to TRBJ2-3, with TRBD1 matching over 10 bases. The CDR3 runs to 17 residues. Germline lookup yields CDR1 LNHDA and CDR2 SQIVND (reference sequence). V was clipped by 7 bases and J by 9 bases; unmatched bases: 19. The CDR3 sequence: CASTPVGTGDHHGTQYF. For the CDR3, the DNA is TGTGCCAGTACTCCGGTAGGGACAGGGGATCATCACGGGACGCAGTATTTT.

The gene calls are TRBV29-1 and TRBJ1-4; 8 bases are a match to TRBD1. Per germline, CDR1 SQVTM and CDR2 ANQGSEA. The V gene end was trimmed by 1 base and the J gene end by 5 bases; junction bases not matched to a gene: 3. This CDR3 has 14 residues. The CDR3 nucleotides are TGCAGCGTTGAAGGAACAGGGGGGAATGAAAAACTGTTTTTT. It codes for CSVEGTGGNEKLFF.

The V call is TRBV7-8, the J call TRBJ2-1; no definite D call. This CDR3 region has 10 residues. Trimming removed 3 bases at V and 6 bases at J, with 0 bases between. Germline lookup yields CDR1 SGHVS and CDR2 FQNEAQ. CDR3 nucleotide sequence: TGTGCCAGCAGCTTCAATGAGCAGTTCTTC. It yields the protein CASSFNEQFF.

The table lists this clone with a count of one. The chain recombines TRBV19 with TRBJ2-7, with TRBD2 matching 9 bases. There are 15 residues in the CDR3. Per germline, CDR1 LNHDA and CDR2 SQIVND (reference sequence). The junction had 6 bases not matched to a gene; V was cut back by 3 bases and J by 3 bases. CDR3 loop: CASSIGLAGIYEQYF. DNA of the CDR3: TGTGCCAGTAGTATCGGGCTAGCGGGGATCTACGAGCAGTACTTC.

The CDR3 DNA reads as TGTGCCAGCAGCGACCGACTAGCGGGGAGCACAGATACGCAGTATTTT. It yields the protein CASSDRLAGSTDTQYF. The genes are TRBV9 and TRBJ2-3; 11 bases are shared with TRBD2. Unmatched junction bases numbered 3, after V lost 3 bases and J lost 0 bases. The CDR3 totals 16 residues. CDR1 and CDR2 (germline): SGDLS, YYNGEE.

The chain uses TRBV10-3 and TRBJ1-1, with D possibly being TRBD1 (6 bases). The CDR3 has 14 amino acids. CDR1 is ENHRY, CDR2 SYGVKD, per germline. V lost 7 bases to trimming and J lost 5 bases, with 17 bases between them. The CDR3 nucleotides are TGTGCCATCACTGCCGGGGGGGCGTCGACTGAAGCTTTCTTT. This translates into CAITAGGASTEAFF.

This chain links TRBV2 with TRBJ2-1; 12 nucleotides line up with TRBD2. The CDR3 length is 16 residues. The germline gives CDR1 SNHLY, CDR2 FYNNEI. V was clipped by 6 bases and J by 5 bases; unmatched bases: 8. For the CDR3, the DNA is TGTGCCAGCAGGGCTAGCGGGGGGGCCCGGGACAATGAGCAGTTCTTC. Amino acid sequence: CASRASGGARDNEQFF.

The chain joins TRBV5-4 to TRBJ2-7, with D hard to call. Per germline, CDR1 SGHNT and CDR2 YYREEE (reference sequence). This CDR3 contains 18 residues. The V gene lost 0 bases and the J gene lost 2 bases, with 21 bases spanning the gap. The CDR3 loop is CASSLGTPDIFLPYEQYF. CDR3 nucleotides: TGTGCCAGCAGCTTGGGGACCCCAGACATTTTCCTTCCCTACGAGCAGTACTTC.

The CDR3 DNA reads TGTGCCAGCAGCTCGCGGACGGAGCTTTACGAGCAGTACTTC. Translated: CASSSRTELYEQYF. The genes are TRBV7-2 and TRBJ2-7; no reliable D call. V lost 4 bases to trimming and J lost 4 bases, with 14 bases between them. CDR3 size: 14 residues. The V gene's germline CDR1 is SGHTA and CDR2 FQGNSA.